These T cell receptor beta chains were read from a single sample in a study of CD8 T cells in ankylosing spondylitis. TCRdb fed the 5' RACE reads into MiXCR, producing one record per CDR3 protein. The data contain around 340,000 distinct CDR3 sequences, roughly 14% of them singletons. Sequences were obtained from blood, either unsorted or a sorted T cell fraction (not recorded which). The source is a male donor with ankylosing spondylitis or in good health (not recorded which). Each CDR3 is given with its conserved first and last residue. Fields, in order: CDR3 DNA, CDR3 protein, D gene, clone size, V gene, J gene. A D gene is named only where the DNA matches it firmly. Some rows have no size entry. The others give once, few or many, or a class for an expanded clone.

DNA: TGCAGCGTTGTGGATGGGTACAATGAGCAGTTCTTC
CDR3: CSVVDGYNEQFF
D: -
size: few
V: TRBV29-1
J: TRBJ2-1

DNA: TGTGCCAGCAGCTCACGAGGGAGCACAGATACGCAGTATTTT
CDR3: CASSSRGSTDTQYF
D: -
size: many
V: TRBV5-1
J: TRBJ2-3

DNA: TGTGCCAGCTCGGGACTAGCGGTTCAAGAGACCCAGTACTTC
CDR3: CASSGLAVQETQYF
D: TRBD2
size: -
V: TRBV6-1
J: TRBJ2-5

DNA: TGCAGTGCTAGTAAGGGGCTAGCGGGAGTCAGCTCCTACAATGAGCAGTTCTTC
CDR3: CSASKGLAGVSSYNEQFF
D: TRBD2
size: few
V: TRBV20-1
J: TRBJ2-1

DNA: TGTGCCAGCAGCCAAGCTAGTGGGGGTGAGCAGTTCTTC
CDR3: CASSQASGGEQFF
D: -
size: -
V: TRBV3-1
J: TRBJ2-1

DNA: TGTGCCAGCACCTTATCCGGGACAGGAGCCTACGAGCAGTACTTC
CDR3: CASTLSGTGAYEQYF
D: TRBD1
size: few
V: TRBV6-2/TRBV6-3
J: TRBJ2-7

DNA: TGTGCCAGCAGCCCCCAGATTCGGGTAACAGGGGCCTTACAAGAGACCCAGTACTTC
CDR3: CASSPQIRVTGALQETQYF
D: TRBD1
size: -
V: TRBV11-1
J: TRBJ2-5

DNA: TGTGCCAGCAGCCCCCTTGCCGGGGGGCGGGAGCAGTACTTC
CDR3: CASSPLAGGREQYF
D: -
size: -
V: TRBV11-2
J: TRBJ2-7

DNA: TGTGCCATCAGTGAGTTAGGACAACCTTACAATGAGCAGTTCTTC
CDR3: CAISELGQPYNEQFF
D: -
size: -
V: TRBV10-3
J: TRBJ2-1

DNA: TGTGCCATCAGTGAGTCGAAGGGGGCTTCGAAGACCCAGTACTTC
CDR3: CAISESKGASKTQYF
D: TRBD1
size: few
V: TRBV10-3
J: TRBJ2-5

DNA: TGTGCCAGCAGTCTGGGGGTTGGTGGGGCCAACGTCCTGACTTTC
CDR3: CASSLGVGGANVLTF
D: -
size: -
V: TRBV12-3/TRBV12-4
J: TRBJ2-6

DNA: TGTGCCAGCAGCTTAGGGCGGGACCCTCCCTACAATGAGCAGTTCTTC
CDR3: CASSLGRDPPYNEQFF
D: -
size: -
V: TRBV11-3
J: TRBJ2-1

DNA: TGTGCCAGCACCCTTATCCTAGCGGGGGGGGAGACCCAGTACTTC
CDR3: CASTLILAGGETQYF
D: TRBD2
size: -
V: TRBV7-2
J: TRBJ2-5

DNA: TGTGCCTGGAGTGTAGGGCCAGGGTCCGTTGGAGAGCAGTACTTC
CDR3: CAWSVGPGSVGEQYF
D: -
size: -
V: TRBV30
J: TRBJ2-7

DNA: TGTGCCAGCAGGGGACTAGCGGGACCCCAGAACACCGGGGAGCTGTTTTTT
CDR3: CASRGLAGPQNTGELFF
D: TRBD2
size: -
V: TRBV12-3/TRBV12-4
J: TRBJ2-2

DNA: TGTGCCATCAGTGCGACGAAACTAGCGGGGGCTACAGATACGCAGTATTTT
CDR3: CAISATKLAGATDTQYF
D: TRBD2
size: -
V: TRBV10-3
J: TRBJ2-3

DNA: TGCAGCGCAAAGGACAGTCCAACTAATGAAAAACTGTTTTTT
CDR3: CSAKDSPTNEKLFF
D: -
size: many
V: TRBV29-1
J: TRBJ1-4

DNA: TGTGCCAGCAGCTTAGTCCGTTCACCCCTCCACTTT
CDR3: CASSLVRSPLHF
D: -
size: many
V: TRBV13
J: TRBJ1-6

DNA: TGTGCCAGCAGCTTAAGGGGCGCTGACACCGGGGAGCTGTTTTTT
CDR3: CASSLRGADTGELFF
D: -
size: -
V: TRBV7-2
J: TRBJ2-2

DNA: TGTGCCAGCAGTCCAAGTATTTCCACTGAAGCTTTCTTT
CDR3: CASSPSISTEAFF
D: -
size: many
V: TRBV7-9
J: TRBJ1-1

DNA: TGTGCCAGCAGCTTAGCGATGACGGGGGCCTTAGGGCCCCAGCATTTT
CDR3: CASSLAMTGALGPQHF
D: -
size: few
V: TRBV7-8
J: TRBJ1-5

DNA: TGTGCCAGCAGCTCCGACCGGGACCTTTCTAGCAATCAGCCCCAGCATTTT
CDR3: CASSSDRDLSSNQPQHF
D: -
size: few
V: TRBV7-8
J: TRBJ1-5

DNA: TGTGCCAGCAGCTTAGATGGGGACGAGCAGTACTTC
CDR3: CASSLDGDEQYF
D: -
size: many
V: TRBV7-2
J: TRBJ2-7

DNA: TGTGCCAGCAGCTCACCGGACAGGGGAACGTACGAGCAGTACTTC
CDR3: CASSSPDRGTYEQYF
D: TRBD1
size: few
V: TRBV11-2
J: TRBJ2-7

DNA: TGTGCCAGCAGTTTAGTGATAGGGAGTGATGGCTACACCTTC
CDR3: CASSLVIGSDGYTF
D: -
size: -
V: TRBV12-3/TRBV12-4
J: TRBJ1-2

DNA: TGTGCCATCAGGGGGACAGGGGACGGCTACACCTTC
CDR3: CAIRGTGDGYTF
D: TRBD1
size: -
V: TRBV10-3
J: TRBJ1-2

DNA: TGTGCCAGCTCAGTCGCGTGGGGGGAGCTGTTTTTT
CDR3: CASSVAWGELFF
D: -
size: -
V: TRBV7-8
J: TRBJ2-2

DNA: TGCAGCGTAGACCTTCCCGGGGAGACCCAGTACTTC
CDR3: CSVDLPGETQYF
D: -
size: -
V: TRBV29-1
J: TRBJ2-5

DNA: TGCAGTGCTAGTCCCTTCTCCTACAATGAGCAGTTCTTC
CDR3: CSASPFSYNEQFF
D: -
size: many
V: TRBV20-1
J: TRBJ2-1

DNA: TGTGCCAGCAGCTTAGATTTCACCAGGTTCGCTAGCACAGATACGCAGTATTTT
CDR3: CASSLDFTRFASTDTQYF
D: -
size: -
V: TRBV7-8
J: TRBJ2-3

DNA: TGCAGCGTTGACTCTCCGACCTACAATGAGCAGTTCTTC
CDR3: CSVDSPTYNEQFF
D: -
size: few
V: TRBV29-1
J: TRBJ2-1

DNA: TGCGCCAGCAGCCCGAAGGCAGGGACAGCCTACGAGCAGTACTTC
CDR3: CASSPKAGTAYEQYF
D: TRBD1
size: few
V: TRBV5-1
J: TRBJ2-7

DNA: TGCTGTGCTAGAGATCCCTTTGCGCTAGCGGGGGACCTCGAGCATACAGATACGCAGTATTTT
CDR3: CCARDPFALAGDLEHTDTQYF
D: TRBD2
size: -
V: TRBV20-1
J: TRBJ2-3

DNA: TGCAGCGTAGAAATCACTTGGGTATGGGGTTCACCCCTCCACTTT
CDR3: CSVEITWVWGSPLHF
D: -
size: few
V: TRBV29-1
J: TRBJ1-6

DNA: TGTGCCAGCGGACCACTAGCGGGGGACCGCTACAATGAGCAGTTCTTC
CDR3: CASGPLAGDRYNEQFF
D: TRBD2
size: -
V: TRBV5-4
J: TRBJ2-1

DNA: TGTGCCACCCGACAGCAAGAGACCCAGTACTTC
CDR3: CATRQQETQYF
D: -
size: few
V: TRBV12-3/TRBV12-4
J: TRBJ2-5

DNA: TGTGCCAGCACCCCCGGGGGGGAGCAGTACTTC
CDR3: CASTPGGEQYF
D: TRBD2
size: -
V: TRBV12-3/TRBV12-4
J: TRBJ2-7